What follows describes a single TCR beta chain. Its recognized antigen is unknown. No base qualities exist here, and no much larger clone lies one base off it. This sample was taken from a study of cytomegalovirus exposure and HLA in healthy donors (dated by TCRdb to 2016 to 2017). Concerning the study at large: In an earlier analysis of 450 to 750 of the donors, about 270 Gb of sequence data and just under 120 million unique TCR beta sequences from 180 million or so T cells were reported. An early release covering 550 to 650 HLA-typed donors comprised roughly 300 gigabases of sequencing data and tens of millions of unique TCR sequences. The genetic ancestry cluster associated with self-reported Caucasian donors included about 84% of the roughly 380 genotyped donors. The study aimed to test whether signatures of past pathogen exposure could be identified by cataloging public T cell receptors. Using immunosequencing, the study profiled T cell repertoires from 500 to 800 subjects and related those repertoires to cytomegalovirus serostatus. Besides the first cohort of 666 subjects, a separate validation cohort made up of over 100 different subjects was used. High-throughput TCR immunosequencing, statistical association of individual TCRs with disease status, and machine learning were combined to predict cytomegalovirus infection status. In a later analysis, previously published TCR beta repertoires from 550 to 700 donors were re-analyzed and high-resolution HLA genotyping was added so that TCR occurrence patterns could be studied. The later analysis used no new phenotypic data to find candidate immune exposures, relying instead on TCR beta sequences and their occurrence across donors. To decide whether each TCR beta V gene segment behaved as functional or pseudogenic, an earlier analysis of over 500 of the donors relied on high-throughput TCR beta sequencing. Donor age, sex, ethnicity and CMV serostatus were collected together with the repertoire data. A later genetic analysis took genome-wide SNP genotypes for about 65% of the 666 donors and used that subset as a discovery cohort. Every repertoire in the discovery cohort had been generated on one and the same sequencing platform. HLA typing included class I and class II loci at four-digit resolution. Typing coverage differed by locus: A, B, C, DRB1 and DQB1 were typed in about 620-640 donors, DQA1 in roughly 510, DPA1 in roughly 590, and DPB1 in roughly 450. About five DR-DQ haplotypes were treated as single units for association and clustering because of strong linkage in the cohort. Among 300 to 450 genotyped donors of the cohort, an average of approximately 230,000 unique TCR beta nucleotide sequences were sequenced per donor, roughly 20% of them non-productive. The full study reports these points: Because the 87-base-pair reads could not distinguish some IMGT-functional V segments, including TRBV6-2 and TRBV6-3, those segments were excluded. When HLA alleles, especially DR and DQ, strongly co-occurred, TCR associations were difficult to assign to individual alleles. In a later analysis, the rate of TCR association differed among HLA loci, with DRB1 alleles having the most associated TCRs and HLA-C alleles having the fewest. In vitro tests confirmed that a few of the cytomegalovirus-associated TCR beta chains recognize cytomegalovirus antigens. HLA typing was unavailable for some donors at each locus, so association tests used only the typed subset. Presence/absence analyses assumed roughly uniform sequencing depth across donors, an assumption that may not hold. In a later genetic analysis, a missense DCLRE1C variant was associated with V-gene and J-gene trimming of TCR beta chains, and the association was replicated in an independent cohort. Roughly 15 rarely observed V segments, including chromosome 9 orphons, were excluded from the earlier analysis of several hundred of the donors because counts were too low. A further reported finding was that TCR beta sequences accurately predicted the HLA-A and HLA-B alleles for most subjects in the first cohort. The classifier was reported to diagnose cytomegalovirus status with high specificity and sensitivity in both the original and validation cohorts. Compared with the roughly 670-donor mean, donors in an Asian-associated ancestry cluster had fewer N-insertions in productive TCRs, according to a later genetic analysis. According to a later analysis, parvovirus B19, influenza, CMV and Epstein-Barr virus appeared linked to several top co-occurrence clusters. In a later analysis, most CMV-associated TCR beta chains were found to appear HLA-restricted, with HLA associations seemingly driven largely by CMV exposure. The authors suggested that the approach could potentially be generalized to other disease states and immunological phenotypes. Compared with equally common non-associated chains, HLA-associated TCR beta chains in a later analysis were more clonally expanded and had lower generation probabilities. While some public TCRs were present in many individuals, most TCR sequences turned up only very rarely across donors. A later analysis associated approximately 17,000 TCR beta sequences with specific HLA alleles at a false discovery rate of 0.05. A total of some 180 TCR beta chains were listed by the study as associated with cytomegalovirus. A group of highly shared sequence variants was considered likely to be a technical artifact of the sequencing pipeline. In this cohort, only TCR beta chains were sequenced, and detectable features were limited by the absence of alpha or paired-chain data. Broadly in line with IMGT annotations, most TCR beta V segments showed up in productive rearrangements about 90% or about 30% of the time in an earlier analysis of under 700 of the donors. For the cohort, immune exposure information was limited to CMV serostatus. Linkage disequilibrium might explain the correlated functional status among segregating V segments, but an unknown experimental factor could not be excluded.

The germline V gene provides CDR1 SGHRS and CDR2 YFSETQ. Trimming removed 4 bases from V and 2 bases from J, leaving 9 bases between the germline ends. The CDR3 measures 13 amino acids from cysteine to phenylalanine. This entry keeps only the CDR3 DNA: 39 bases, framed from base 1. Library preparation used the immunoSEQ multiplex PCR assay. The multiplex PCR relied on a mix of 60 forward primers for TCR Vbeta segments and 13 reverse primers for TCR Jbeta segments. A multiplex PCR assay on genomic DNA amplified the CDR3 region of rearranged TCR beta genes. Amplified TCR beta libraries were sequenced as 87-base-pair reads on the Illumina HiSeq System. Per the source publication's procedure: A later analysis tallied roughly 76 million unique TCR beta chains across the 700 or so repertoires, and 10 million to 11 million of those chains were shared by two or more donors. A nearest-neighbor algorithm error-corrected the raw reads and collapsed the reads into unique sequences, merging closely related sequences to remove PCR and sequencing errors. To assign V, D and J gene segments, CDR3 sequences were aligned to IMGT reference sequences. Each retained sequence needed at least a six-nucleotide match to both a V gene segment and a J gene segment. A rearrangement was called productive if the CDR3 had no stop codons and remained in frame with V and J, and every other rearrangement was called non-productive. Following IMGT convention, CDR3 was defined as the stretch from the second conserved V-encoded cysteine up to the conserved J-encoded phenylalanine. In an earlier analysis of more than 550 of the donors, sequences lacking an unambiguous match to a single V gene segment were excluded. In an earlier analysis of roughly 600 of the donors, a V segment was called functional when productive rearrangements were above 56.7%, and segregating when the standard deviation between donors exceeded 5%. A statistical classification framework was developed to diagnose cytomegalovirus status using the catalog of TCR beta chain sequences. In a later analysis, V and J genes were assigned by comparing TCR nucleotide sequences against IMGT/GENE-DB human TR gene sequences. The TCRdist pipeline was used in a later analysis to assign CDR3 sequences and most-parsimonious VDJ recombination scenarios. In a later analysis, each TCR beta chain was defined by its CDR3 amino acid sequence together with its V-gene family, and reads lacking a unique V-gene family were excluded. A later analysis removed over 500 highly shared, low-generation-probability nucleotide sequences to deal with suspected cross-contamination and a sequencing artifact. For each public chain, a later analysis derived a clonal expansion index from normalized ranks of inferred template counts within each repertoire. In a later analysis, generation probabilities were computed with a VDJ recombination model fitted to out-of-frame rearrangements, and the resulting probabilities were checked against IGoR. A later analysis scored TCR-TCR, TCR-HLA and TCR-CMV co-occurrence with hypergeometric tests, applying a repertoire-size bias correction to TCR pairs. A later analysis estimated false discovery rates by permuting HLA or CMV assignments 20 times. A later analysis grouped co-occurring TCRs with DBSCAN, adding TCRdist sequence similarity when clustering within HLA-allele-positive subsets. Repertoires with fewer than 30,000 or more than 120,000 public chains were left out of co-occurrence clustering, as were about 5 repertoires with anomalous nucleotide sharing. Here the immuneACCESS table is served through TCRdb, limited to in-frame sequences with V and J called. Missing clones are a known gap in these copies; in checked studies unresolved V genes cover under half, and the rest lacks a known reason. V and J calls and clone size follow that table, whereas D and trimming were derived from the DNA. Recorded for this sample are under 150,000 clones; around 77% of them occurred a single time. Together, the top ten hold about 5% of the sample.

The cohort consisted of hundreds of healthy bone marrow donors. At the time of sampling, every cohort member was nominally healthy, though immune exposures that went unrecorded were likely present. The donor tested CMV seropositive and was one of the 289 seropositive cohort members. Every donor gave a peripheral blood sample, and the peripheral blood mononuclear cells from that sample were used for TCR beta sequencing. The Qiagen DNeasy Blood Extraction Kit was used to extract genomic DNA from the blood cell samples. Sequencing used PBMCs. The receptor was derived from a woman between 25 and 40 years old in good health and CMV-seropositive. The chain is made from TRBV5-1 and TRBJ1-1; possibly the D gene is TRBD1, per 5 matching bases. The nucleotide sequence is TGCGCCAGCAGCATCGACAGCAACACTGAAGCTTTCTTT. This codes for CASSIDSNTEAFF.